Reported below is one TCR beta chain. The table lists this clonotype with many counts. No antigen is known for it. Base qualities are not provided; no much larger clone lies one nucleotide away. Ophthalmopathy patients had moderately to severely active disease, Clinical Activity Score of at least 3, NOSPECS grade of at least 4, and duration under 3 months. Exclusion was applied to patients with uncontrolled infections, other autoimmune diseases, pregnancy or lactation. Clinical symptoms, serum thyroxine and TRAb, thyroid ultrasound, and orbital computed tomography formed the basis for the diagnoses. PBMCs were separated from about 10 ml of fresh peripheral blood using Ficoll-Paque density gradient centrifugation. Total RNA was extracted with Trizol reagent, and quality was checked on an Agilent 2100 Bioanalyzer. This entry belongs to a study of T cells in Graves' hyperthyroidism and ophthalmopathy (dated by TCRdb to between 2017 and 2020). In terms of the full investigation: Peripheral blood was collected at initial diagnosis, before any treatment. A discovery cohort of around 98 patients, roughly 45 with Graves' ophthalmopathy and about 58 with stable Graves' hyperthyroidism, was used to find distinguishing TCR V-J signatures. Whether ophthalmopathy could be predicted prospectively was tested in an independent validation cohort made up of roughly 20 hyperthyroidism patients plus 17 patients who later progressed to ophthalmopathy. For training and testing, the 80 to 100 patients in the discovery cohort were randomly divided in a 7:3 ratio. In over five Graves' hyperthyroidism patients, the study also compared T-cell repertoires from thyroid tissue with T-cell repertoires from blood. After blood sampling, hyperthyroidism patients were treated with methimazole at a starting dose of 30 mg daily, and ophthalmopathy patients were treated with high-dose intravenous methylprednisolone. TCR Vbeta CDR3 sequencing of 120 to 150 peripheral blood samples (approximately 44 ophthalmopathy, over 70 hyperthyroidism and some 17 progressor patients) is reported in the paper.

TCR beta CDR3 regions were amplified from RNA transcripts. The first round of RT-PCR for the TCR CDR3 was performed with the HTBI primer set and the Qiagen OneStep RT-PCR kit. A second multiplex PCR round built the libraries, followed by size selection and purification. The libraries were sequenced on an Illumina HiSeq2000 using paired-end 100 bp reads. The paper's processing steps were these. SOAPnuke was used to process the raw data, throwing out any read that contained adapters or uncalled bases, had a mean Phred below 15, or lacked an exact constant-primer or identifier match. High-quality paired reads were merged with COPE v1.2.5, and unique nucleotide sequences were defined as clonotypes. MiTCR v1.1 was used to align the clonotypes against IMGT TRBV, TRBD and TRBJ reference segments. The analysis was restricted to V-J combinations with a frequency above 0.0001, which together covered 99% to 99.2% of the repertoires. The TCS score was defined as the ratio of F50 (clonal expansion) to E x V (chaos), calculated using BLOSUM62-based TCRdist between CDR3 peptides within each V-J. Welch's t-statistics and random forest reduced 450 to 600 V-J features to 10 to 15, which were used in a naive Bayes classifier (R e1071). In-frame beta chains were kept once TCRdb had trimmed the public reads at Q25 with fastp and called clones with MiXCR. Rows are combined by CDR3 protein, so each entry shows the most common genes and DNA. Here the V and J calls rest on TCRdb's processing, not on the authors' analysis. Within this sample are 250,000 to 350,000 distinct CDR3 sequences, with about 15% of them counted one time only. Just over 55% of the sample belongs to the ten largest clones.

Overall results and qualifications from the work: In validation, the model predicted progression to ophthalmopathy with approximately 71% sensitivity and roughly 72% specificity, a median of around 6.6 months before onset. Most expanded thyroid clonotypes (frequency above 0.001) were also detected in blood, suggesting blood repertoires may reflect thyroid immune responses. No statistical method was used to set the sample size in advance, and investigators knew the group allocation. A 13 V-J signature model separated ophthalmopathy from stable hyperthyroidism, with roughly 88% sensitivity and about 81% specificity in cross-validation and 80%/75% in testing.

The sequence was collected from a woman aged 60-75 years with Graves' ophthalmopathy. Specimen: blood.

The DNA reads as follows: TGCGCCAGCAGCTTGGACAGGGAATTCTCTGGAAACACCATATATTTT. This translates into CASSLDREFSGNTIYF. The chain is made from TRBV5-1 and TRBJ1-3, with TRBD1 as a weak D call on 6 bases. The CDR3 starts with the cysteine, ends with the phenylalanine, and has 16 residues. CDR3 DNA is the only sequence kept; it has 48 bases, read in frame from the first base. The CDR1 and CDR2 encoded by the germline V gene are SGHRS and YFSETQ. Between the V and J ends, shortened by 0 bases and 0 bases respectively, the junction contains 10 bases.